Each of the 24 T cell receptor beta chains below was sequenced from the same sample in a study of blood T cells in healthy people across ages (dated by TCRdb to 2013 to 2016). The library was obtained by 5' RACE. Reads for this sample came from an Illumina HiSeq 2500. The second PCR ran for roughly 7 to 11 cycles and used a J-beta primer mix along with a sample-barcoded 5' primer. Through fastp at Q25 and MiXCR, TCRdb rebuilt clones from the public reads, retaining in-frame beta chains. Under each unique CDR3 protein, matching rows form one entry showing the most common genes and DNA. This sample gives hundreds of thousands of distinct CDR3 sequences in total; over 20% of them show up just once. The ten largest clones represent about 22% of the sample. The sequencing input was blood. The receptors here all came from a man aged 70-80 years in good health.

This clonotype was picked up a small number of times. This chain joins TRBV29-1 and TRBJ1-1; 9 nucleotides match TRBD1. In germline, CDR1 is SQVTM, CDR2 ANQGSEA. J lost 2 bases, V lost 7 bases, and 5 bases had no gene match. This CDR3 is 13 amino acids long. CDR3 amino acids: CSGATGGNTEAFF. The CDR3 nucleotides read TGCAGCGGCGCGACAGGGGGTAACACTGAAGCTTTCTTT.

A few counts support this clonotype. The rearrangement links TRBV6-2 or TRBV6-3 to TRBJ2-5; D call uncertain. Germline V lookup: CDR1 MNHEY, CDR2 SVGEGT. V was clipped by 2 bases and J by 5 bases, with 12 bases between them. This CDR3 is built from 14 residues. The CDR3 region has the DNA TGTGCCAGCAGTTACCCCCAAAACCCGGAGACCCAGTACTTC. Its protein is CASSYPQNPETQYF.

The chain uses TRBV6-5 and TRBJ1-6; D not certain. This CDR3 contains 13 residues. From germline, CDR1 is MNHEY and CDR2 SVGAGI. Trimming left V 3 bases short and J 9 bases short, with 9 bases between. The CDR3 nucleotides are TGTGCCAGCAGTTATGCCGGAAGTTCACCCCTCCACTTT. This codes for CASSYAGSSPLHF.

DNA of the CDR3: TGTGCCAGCAGTTTATTGGGTTATTCACCCCTCCACTTT. This codes for CASSLLGYSPLHF. This chain links TRBV27 with TRBJ1-6; D is unclear. Trimming shortened V by 1 base and J by 8 bases, and 6 bases separated the two germline ends. The germline gives CDR1 MNHEY, CDR2 SMNVEV (reference sequence). This CDR3 is 13 amino acids long.

This clonotype was counted a few times. CDR3 DNA sequence: TGTGCCAGCAGCCCGCAGTACGAGCAGTACTTC. Translated, it gives CASSPQYEQYF. The chain is built from TRBV3-1 and TRBJ2-7, with D unclear. With 4 bases removed from V and 4 bases from J, the gap between germline ends came to 5 bases. The germline CDR1 and CDR2 sequences are LGHDT and YNNKEL (reference sequence). The CDR3 is 11 residues long.

The chain employs TRBV6-5 and TRBJ1-6, with D uncertain. The CDR3 length is 14 residues. Germline V gene data show CDR1 as MNHEY and CDR2 as SVGAGI. V lost 5 bases to trimming and J lost 9 bases, with 14 bases between them. CDR3 nucleotides: TGTGCCAGCAGTCCGGAAGGGTTACGTTCACCCCTCCACTTT. It yields the protein CASSPEGLRSPLHF.

This clonotype was found a few times. J is TRBJ1-3 and V is TRBV6-5; no clear D gene. Trimming stripped 2 bases from V and 8 bases from J, with 19 bases between. Per germline, CDR1 MNHEY and CDR2 SVGAGI. CDR3 length: 16 amino acids. The CDR3, as DNA: TGTGCCAGCAGTTACGGCAGGAAAACTGGAAGGGACACCATATATTTT. Its protein product is CASSYGRKTGRDTIYF.

The rearrangement links TRBV10-3 to TRBJ1-1; perhaps TRBD1 as D (5 bases). The CDR3 is 13 residues long. Looked up from germline, CDR1 is ENHRY and CDR2 is SYGVKD. Trimming removed 11 bases at V and 5 bases at J, with 18 bases between. CDR3 nucleotide sequence: TGTGCCGCCCAACAGGAGGGTTTGACTGAAGCTTTCTTT. Protein product: CAAQQEGLTEAFF.

The sample holds many counts of this clonotype. The CDR3: CASSFGTSGGYEQYF. In DNA, the CDR3 is TGTGCCAGCAGCTTTGGGACTAGCGGGGGCTACGAGCAGTACTTC. The chain couples TRBV5-5 to TRBJ2-7, with 14 bases lining up with TRBD2. The V segment lost 2 bases and the J segment 3 bases; nucleotides outside the gene matches: 1. Germline V CDR1 and CDR2: SGHKS, YYEKEE (reference sequence). CDR3 length: 15 residues.

For this clonotype: A much larger clone differs by one base, so this may be a read error. This CDR3 fails to terminate in the conserved phenylalanine or tryptophan, so it likely reflects a read error. The chain couples TRBV7-9 to TRBJ1-4; TRBD1 agrees at 9 bases. Germline lookup yields CDR1 SEHNR and CDR2 FQNEAQ (reference sequence). The CDR3 is 14 amino acids. The junction had 5 bases not matched to a gene; V was cut back by 4 bases and J by 8 bases. This CDR3 is CASSSGQGREKLFS. For the CDR3, the DNA is TGTGCCAGCAGCTCGGGACAGGGAAGGGAAAAACTGTTTTCT.

The rearrangement uses TRBV28 and TRBJ1-4, with no clear D. This CDR3 comprises 10 residues. CDR1 is MDHEN, CDR2 SYDVKM, per germline. V was shortened by 11 bases and J by 8 bases, with 9 bases between the two germline ends. CDR3 region: CAVRREKLFF. The CDR3 DNA follows: TGTGCCGTCCGTAGGGAAAAACTGTTTTTT. Combining the CDR3 with reference TRBV28 and TRBJ1-4 gives the whole variable domain DVKVTQSSRYLVKRTGEKVFLECVQDMDHENMFWYRQDPGLGLRLIYFSYDVKMKEKGDIPEGYSVSREKKERFSLILESASTNQTSMYLCAVRREKLFFGSGTQLSVL.

This clonotype showed up just a few times. J is TRBJ1-5 and V is TRBV10-3; D call uncertain. The CDR3 length is 14 residues. The germline gives CDR1 ENHRY, CDR2 SYGVKD. V lost 2 bases to trimming and J lost 7 bases, with 12 bases between them. In DNA, the CDR3 is TGTGCCATCAGTGAGGTGGGTTTGGAGCAGCCCCAGCATTTT. Its protein product is CAISEVGLEQPQHF.

There are a few counts of this clonotype. The rearrangement uses TRBV20-1 and TRBJ1-2; D possibly corresponds to TRBD1 (5 bases). Germline assignment: CDR1 DFQATT and CDR2 SNEGSKA (reference sequence). Trimming removed 5 bases at V and 0 bases at J, with 16 bases between. This CDR3 contains 15 residues. CDR3 in DNA: TGCAGTGCTCCACAGCCGACAGTAGCTAACTATGGCTACACCTTC. Translation gives CSAPQPTVANYGYTF.

This clonotype was seen a handful of times. V usage is TRBV4-3 and J usage is TRBJ1-2; 10 bases fit TRBD1. The V gene end was trimmed by 0 bases and the J gene end by 4 bases; junction bases not matched to a gene: 5. Germline V gives CDR1 LGHNA, CDR2 YSLEER. This CDR3 spans 16 amino acids. The CDR3 reads CASSQDFGTGVYGYTF. CDR3 nucleotides: TGCGCCAGCAGCCAAGATTTCGGGACAGGGGTCTATGGCTACACCTTC.

V and J are TRBV11-2 and TRBJ2-5; the match to TRBD2 covers 9 bases. CDR1 is SGHAT, CDR2 FQNNGV, per germline. The CDR3 totals 16 residues. V shed 1 base, J shed 1 base, and the junction held 4 bases outside the gene matches. CDR3 DNA: TGTGCCAGCAGCTTAGGACGAGCGGGGGGCCAAGAGACCCAGTACTTC. It specifies CASSLGRAGGQETQYF. Filled out from reference TRBV11-2 and TRBJ2-5, the complete variable domain reads EAGVAQSPRYKIIEKRQSVAFWCNPISGHATLYWYQQILGQGPKLLIQFQNNGVVDDSQLPKDRFSAERLKGVDSTLKIQPAKLEDSAVYLCASSLGRAGGQETQYFGPGTRLLVL.

This clonotype came up once. This chain uses TRBV12-3 or TRBV12-4 with TRBJ2-7; tentative D call: TRBD2 (7 bases). The CDR3 spans 13 residues. V lost 7 bases and J lost 1, with 11 bases in between. The CDR3 coding sequence is TGTGCCAGCAAAGGGGGGGCTTCCTACGAGCAGTACTTC. Translating it yields CASKGGASYEQYF.

As for this clonotype: The CDR3 ends on some other residue instead of the conserved phenylalanine or tryptophan, so this is likely a read error. V usage is TRBV5-1 and J usage is TRBJ2-7; 11 nucleotides match TRBD2. CDR3 length: 15 amino acids. After removal of 4 bases from V and 7 bases from J, the junction contained 10 bases not matched to a gene. CDR1 is SGHRS, CDR2 YFSETQ, per germline. CDR3 in DNA: TGCGCCAGCAGCACAGCCGGGACTAGCGGCCTGGAGCAGTACCTC. Translation: CASSTAGTSGLEQYL.

Written as DNA, the CDR3 is TGTGCCAGCAGTTTATGGGCAGGACGGGAGCAGTTCTTC. This translates into CASSLWAGREQFF. The chain is built from TRBV27 and TRBJ2-5, with no clear D. The J call may be wrong; the DNA end is better matched by TRBJ2-1. The CDR3 has 13 residues. Germline-derived CDR1 and CDR2 are MNHEY and SMNVEV (reference sequence).

This clonotype was counted a few times. In DNA, the CDR3 is TGCAGTGCTAGAGATTGGCAGGCGCCTTTGGCTGAAGCTTTCTTT. This encodes CSARDWQAPLAEAFF. The chain uses TRBV20-1 and TRBJ1-1, with D uncertain. The CDR3 has 15 amino acids. With 0 bases removed from V and 6 bases from J, the gap between germline ends came to 17 bases. CDR1 and CDR2 from the germline V gene are DFQATT and SNEGSKA (reference sequence).

J is TRBJ2-3 and V is TRBV3-1; D gene uncertain. The germline CDR1 and CDR2 sequences are LGHDT and YNNKEL (reference sequence). V gave up 7 bases and J gave up 8 bases, with 13 bases separating them. The CDR3 runs to 12 residues. This chain's CDR3 is CASTSLQSTQYF. Written as DNA, the CDR3 is TGTGCCAGCACCTCCCTCCAGAGTACGCAGTATTTT.

The chain joins TRBV12-3 or TRBV12-4 to TRBJ2-3; the match to TRBD1 covers 10 bases. CDR3 size: 14 residues. V lost 7 bases to trimming and J lost 13 bases; unmatched junction nucleotides: 14. The CDR3 DNA reads as TGTGCCAGCACCCTGACAGGGGGCACAGATGCGGAGTATTTT. The encoded protein is CASTLTGGTDAEYF.

This sequence joins TRBV25-1 and TRBJ2-7; 8 bases map to TRBD1. The CDR3 consists of 15 residues. In germline, CDR1 is MGHDK, CDR2 SYGVNS. J lost 2 bases, V lost 9 bases, and 12 bases had no gene match. The CDR3 loop reads CARARPGQDTYEQYV. CDR3 bases: TGTGCCAGAGCGAGACCGGGACAGGATACCTACGAGCAGTACGTC.

This clonotype showed up just a few times. V and J are TRBV15 and TRBJ1-1; D is ambiguous. With 3 bases removed from V and 2 bases from J, the gap between germline ends came to 4 bases. Germline lookup yields CDR1 LNHNV and CDR2 YYDKDF (reference sequence). The CDR3 contains 12 residues. CDR3 protein: CATSSINTEAFF. The DNA of the CDR3 is TGTGCCACCAGCAGCATTAACACTGAAGCTTTCTTT.

This clonotype was observed a handful of times. This chain links TRBV5-1 with TRBJ2-5; TRBD2 agrees at 14 bases. This CDR3 comprises 17 residues. Per the germline V gene, CDR1 is SGHRS and CDR2 is YFSETQ. V shed 0 bases, J shed 6 bases, and the junction held 7 bases outside the gene matches. DNA of the CDR3: TGCGCCAGCAGCTTGGAATTCGGACTAGCGGGGGGACAGACCCAGTACTTC. It codes for CASSLEFGLAGGQTQYF. Full variable domain (outside the CDR3, taken from reference TRBV5-1 and TRBJ2-5): KAGVTQTPRYLIKTRGQQVTLSCSPISGHRSVSWYQQTPGQGLQFLFEYFSETQRNKGNFPGRFSGRQFSNSRSEMNVSTLELGDSALYLCASSLEFGLAGGQTQYFGPGTRLLVL.